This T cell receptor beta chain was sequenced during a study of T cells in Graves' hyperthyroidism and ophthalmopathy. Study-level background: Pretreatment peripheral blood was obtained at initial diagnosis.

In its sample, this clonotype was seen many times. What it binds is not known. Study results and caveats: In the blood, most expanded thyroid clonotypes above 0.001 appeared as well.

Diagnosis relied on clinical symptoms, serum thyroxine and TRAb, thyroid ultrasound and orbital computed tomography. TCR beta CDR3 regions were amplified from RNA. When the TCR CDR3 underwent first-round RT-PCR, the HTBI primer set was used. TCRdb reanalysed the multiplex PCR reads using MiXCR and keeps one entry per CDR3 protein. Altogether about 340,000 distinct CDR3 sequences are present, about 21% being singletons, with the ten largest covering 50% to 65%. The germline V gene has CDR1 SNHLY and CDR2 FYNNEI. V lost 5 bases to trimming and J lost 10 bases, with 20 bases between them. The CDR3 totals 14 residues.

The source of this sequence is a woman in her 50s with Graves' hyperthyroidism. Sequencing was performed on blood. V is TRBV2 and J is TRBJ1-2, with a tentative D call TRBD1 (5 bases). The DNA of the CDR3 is TGTGCCAGCAGTAACTTCCGGGACTTCTTATTCTACACCTTC. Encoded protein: CASSNFRDFLFYTF.